One sample yielded the 9 T cell receptor beta chains listed below, sequenced in a study of CD8 T cells in Susac syndrome. Random-hexamer reverse transcription was applied to about 0.5 to 1 ug RNA. TCRdb re-called the immunoSEQ multiplex PCR reads through MiXCR, storing one row per CDR3 protein. Of 20,000 to 25,000 distinct CDR3 sequences listed, more than 85% are singletons. The source material was CD8+ T cells from PBMCs. The receptors originated from a human donor in good health.

A single count supports this clonotype. The V and J genes are TRBV9 and TRBJ2-3; D is undetermined. The germline gives CDR1 SGDLS, CDR2 YYNGEE. Trimming took 0 bases from V and 5 from J, leaving 4 bases between them. The CDR3 length is 12 residues. In DNA form, the CDR3 reads TGTGCCAGCAGCGTAGAAGGAGATACGCAGTATTTT. This codes for CASSVEGDTQYF. Using reference TRBV9 and TRBJ2-3 for the parts outside the CDR3, the full variable domain is DSGVTQTPKHLITATGQRVTLRCSPRSGDLSVYWYQQSLDQGLQFLIQYYNGEERAKGNILERFSAQQFPDLHSELNLSSLELGDSALYFCASSVEGDTQYFGPGTRLTVL.

V gene TRBV4-3 combines with J gene TRBJ2-3, with 10 bases matching TRBD1. Per germline, CDR1 LGHNA and CDR2 YSLEER. The CDR3 runs to 16 residues. Germline trimming cut 4 bases from V and 1 base from J; bases unmatched to any gene: 5. CDR3 residues: CASSPSTGGGTDTQYF. CDR3 nucleotide sequence: TGCGCCAGCAGCCCTTCGACAGGGGGCGGCACAGATACGCAGTATTTT.

The chain couples TRBV7-2 to TRBJ2-7; D is unclear. CDR3 size: 15 residues. The ends were cut back, 4 bases at V and 2 bases at J, with 15 bases in the middle. Germline-derived CDR1 and CDR2 are SGHTA and FQGNSA. The CDR3 coding sequence is TGTGCCAGCAGCTCCCCTGATGACCCCGCCTACGAGCAGTACTTC. Translated: CASSSPDDPAYEQYF.

The CDR3 spells CASARGNEQFF. CDR3 nucleotides: TGTGCCAGCGCGCGGGGCAATGAGCAGTTCTTC. The genes are TRBV6-5 and TRBJ2-1; TRBD2 is a possible D gene (6 bases). V was pared by 8 bases and J by 6 bases, with 8 bases between. Germline V gives CDR1 MNHEY, CDR2 SVGAGI. The CDR3 runs to 11 residues.

The chain carries TRBV6-1 and TRBJ1-2; D gene uncertain. Germline V gene data show CDR1 as MNHNS and CDR2 as SASEGT. The germline V and J ends were trimmed by 2 bases and 8 bases, with 6 bases remaining between them. The CDR3 runs 11 residues. In nucleotides, the CDR3 is TGTGCCAGCAGTGAAATCTCAGGCTACACCTTC. This sequence encodes CASSEISGYTF.

The chain joins TRBV10-3 to TRBJ2-2; D is unresolved. Trimming took 0 bases from V and 0 from J, leaving 8 bases between them. The CDR3 sequence is 16 residues long. The germline V gene has CDR1 ENHRY and CDR2 SYGVKD. The CDR3 here is CAISESLEPNTGELFF. CDR3 DNA sequence: TGTGCCATCAGTGAGTCCCTAGAGCCGAACACCGGGGAGCTGTTTTTT.

The chain uses TRBV10-3 and TRBJ2-2; 7 bases fit TRBD1. Losses at the gene ends were 5 bases for V and 3 bases for J; bases not matched to a gene: 6. The CDR3 length is 15 residues. Germline-derived CDR1 and CDR2 are ENHRY and SYGVKD. CDR3 in DNA: TGTGCCATCAGTCAGGGGGAGTCGGACACCGGGGAGCTGTTTTTT. It encodes CAISQGESDTGELFF.

A note on this clonotype: An end of the junction differs from the germline gene, which may be a read error. The chain recombines TRBV7-2 with TRBJ1-3, with D perhaps matching TRBD1 (5 bases). This CDR3 has 17 amino acids. Germline V gene sequence: CDR1 SGHTA, CDR2 FQGNSA. For the CDR3, the DNA is TGTGCCAGCAGCGCGGGACGGCCCCTCGTCTCTGGAAACACCGTATATTTT. The encoded protein is CASSAGRPLVSGNTVYF.

V is TRBV12-3 or TRBV12-4 and J is TRBJ2-7; D possibly corresponds to TRBD2 (6 bases). With 6 bases removed from V and 6 bases from J, the gap between germline ends came to 18 bases. This CDR3 has 14 residues. The CDR3 loop reads CASSSSGGASEQYF. The CDR3 DNA reads TGTGCCAGCAGCTCTTCAGGAGGGGCAAGCGAGCAGTACTTC.